These 29 T cell receptor beta chains share one sample of origin, sequenced in a study of blood T cell repertoires in COVID-19. Sequenced by immunoSEQ multiplex PCR; TCRdb stores in-frame clones only, minus some. There are under 45,000 clones in the sample; 75% to 90% occur only once, and about two fifths lies in the top ten. The sequenced material came from peripheral blood. The receptor source for this set is a man between 60 and 75 years old with active or convalescent COVID-19.

V and J are TRBV3-1 (or the pseudogene TRBV3-2) and TRBJ1-1; tentatively, D is TRBD1 (5 bases). This CDR3 contains 13 residues. Deletions cut 1 base from V and 10 bases from J, with 13 bases between. Germline CDR1 LGHDT, CDR2 YNNKEL (reference sequence). CDR3 DNA sequence: TGTGCCAGCAGCCAAGGGCAGGGTAAGGTAGCTTTCTTT. It translates to CASSQGQGKVAFF.

The chain uses TRBV27 and TRBJ1-2; 9 bases are a match to TRBD1. This CDR3 spans 15 amino acids. Germline values: CDR1 MNHEY, CDR2 SMNVEV (reference sequence). Trimming took 6 bases from V and 6 from J; bases not matched to a gene: 11. The CDR3: CASSRPGQGLNGYTF. The CDR3 DNA reads as TGTGCCAGCAGCCGACCGGGACAGGGTCTAAATGGCTACACCTTC.

This chain connects TRBV5-1 to TRBJ1-2; weak D call: TRBD1 (5 bases). Germline CDR1 reads SGHRS; CDR2 reads YFSETQ. This CDR3 region has 15 residues. The V gene lost 4 bases and the J gene lost 5 bases, with 18 bases spanning the gap. CDR3 DNA: TGCGCCAGCAGCGCCTGGACGGGGGGGAAGTATGGCTACACCTTC. Amino acids: CASSAWTGGKYGYTF.

Details on this clone: The sample holds other DNA sequences that translate to the same CDR3. The chain employs TRBV2 and TRBJ1-1; D possibly corresponds to TRBD1 (6 bases). V was pared by 4 bases and J by 1 base, with 13 bases between. Per the germline V gene, CDR1 is SNHLY and CDR2 is FYNNEI. The CDR3 length is 15 residues. CDR3 bases: TGTGCCAGCAGTGTTCCGGGACACAAGAACACTGAAGCTTTCTTT. It translates to CASSVPGHKNTEAFF. The variable domain in full, completed from reference TRBV2 and TRBJ1-1, reads EPEVTQTPSHQVTQMGQEVILRCVPISNHLYFYWYRQILGQKVEFLVSFYNNEISEKSEIFDDQFSVERPDGSNFTLKIRSTKLEDSAMYFCASSVPGHKNTEAFFGQGTRLTVV.

The V call is TRBV5-5, the J call TRBJ2-4; 9 bases map to TRBD2. J gave up 5 bases and V 1 base, and 10 bases lay outside the gene matches. This CDR3 is built from 17 residues. CDR1 SGHKS and CDR2 YYEKEE come from the germline V gene (reference sequence). CDR3 residues: CASSLYLAGTHQNIQYF. The CDR3 DNA sequence: TGTGCCAGCAGCTTGTACCTAGCGGGGACCCACCAAAACATTCAGTACTTC.

The CDR3 region has the DNA TGTGCCAGCAGCGTTTCTCCGAGGACTGAAGCTTTCTTT. This translates into CASSVSPRTEAFF. The chain recombines TRBV9 with TRBJ1-1; D is undetermined. CDR1 and CDR2 (germline): SGDLS, YYNGEE. The CDR3 runs 13 residues. V was cut by 2 bases and J by 5 bases, with 10 bases left in between.

This clone appeared a single time. CDR3 residues: CATSLGREHSLETQYF. In nucleotides, the CDR3 is TGTGCCACCAGCTTGGGACGGGAGCATAGTTTGGAGACCCAGTACTTC. The genes are TRBV15 and TRBJ2-5; D is possibly TRBD2 (6 bases). Trimming pared 5 bases from V and 5 bases from J, leaving 21 bases between. The germline gives CDR1 LNHNV, CDR2 YYDKDF (reference sequence). The CDR3 consists of 16 residues.

This clone is a singleton in its sample. The rearrangement uses TRBV6-6 and TRBJ2-1; D is perhaps TRBD1 (5 bases). V shed 8 bases and J shed 0 bases, with 14 bases lying between them. Germline V gene lookup returns CDR1 MNHNY and CDR2 SVGAGI (reference sequence). This CDR3 comprises 15 residues. The DNA for the CDR3 is TGTGCCAGCCGCCCAAGGGGATCCTCCTACAATGAGCAGTTCTTC. Translation: CASRPRGSSYNEQFF.

The chain couples TRBV19 to TRBJ1-5, with D perhaps TRBD1 (6 bases). V shed 6 bases and J shed 2 bases, with 11 bases lying between them. The CDR3 runs to 14 residues. Germline assignment: CDR1 LNHDA and CDR2 SQIVND (reference sequence). In nucleotides, the CDR3 is TGTGCCAGTAGGTACAGGGCGGGCAATCAGCCCCAGCATTTT. Its translation is CASRYRAGNQPQHF.

V usage is TRBV28 and J usage is TRBJ1-2, with 8 bases identical to TRBD1. The CDR3 consists of 15 residues. Germline values: CDR1 MDHEN, CDR2 SYDVKM. V was pared by 2 bases and J by 4 bases, with 6 bases of the junction left unmatched. CDR3 in amino acids: CASSLETGVPYGYTF. CDR3 nucleotides: TGTGCCAGCAGTTTAGAGACAGGGGTCCCCTATGGCTACACCTTC.

The V call is TRBV2, the J call TRBJ2-2, with D perhaps assigned TRBD1 or TRBD2 (8 bases each). The CDR3 consists of 19 residues. The germline CDR1 and CDR2 sequences are SNHLY and FYNNEI. The CDR3, as DNA: TGTGCGAGCGGGGGCCATCTTGGACAGGGTAGAGTGGACACCGGGGAGCTGTTTTTT. Translated, it gives CASGGHLGQGRVDTGELFF.

The V gene is TRBV5-4, the J gene TRBJ2-5; 8 bases are a match to TRBD1. J gave up 5 bases and V 6 bases, and 9 bases lay outside the gene matches. CDR1 SGHNT and CDR2 YYREEE come from the germline V gene (reference sequence). The CDR3 is 14 amino acids. The DNA for the CDR3 is TGTGCCAGCACCCCCGGACAGGGCCGGGAGACCCAGTACTTC. It specifies CASTPGQGRETQYF. Together with reference TRBV5-4 and TRBJ2-5, the CDR3 gives the full variable domain: ETGVTQSPTHLIKTRGQQVTLRCSSQSGHNTVSWYQQALGQGPQFIFQYYREEENGRGNFPPRFSGLQFPNYSSELNVNALELDDSALYLCASTPGQGRETQYFGPGTRLLVL.

The chain combines TRBV12-3 or TRBV12-4 with TRBJ2-5; no firm D call. Trimming removed 3 bases from V and 3 bases from J, with 5 bases in between. This CDR3 has 12 residues. The CDR3 DNA reads as TGTGCCAGCAGTTTCGGTAAAGAGACCCAGTACTTC. Its protein is CASSFGKETQYF.

The chain uses TRBV11-2 and TRBJ2-1; 8 bases map to TRBD1. CDR3 size: 19 residues. Trimming at V came to 0 bases and at J to 10 bases, leaving 20 bases not matched to a gene. CDR1 is SGHAT and CDR2 is FQNNGV in the germline V gene. Written as DNA, the CDR3 is TGTGCCAGCAGCTTAGATGCGTACGGGACAGGCGTCGACCCCAAGGAGCAGTTCTTC. Protein: CASSLDAYGTGVDPKEQFF.

The chain is built from TRBV11-3 and TRBJ2-2; D is possibly TRBD2 (5 bases). Germline V CDR1 and CDR2: SGHNT, YENEEA. The CDR3 has 14 residues. Trimming removed 5 bases from V and 4 bases from J, with 11 bases in between. Here the CDR3 reads CASSPGSPTGELFF. The CDR3 DNA reads as TGTGCCAGCAGCCCTGGGAGCCCCACCGGGGAGCTGTTTTTT.

The CDR3 sequence is CASSLGTNTGELFF. CDR3 in DNA: TGTGCCAGCAGCTTAGGGACAAACACCGGGGAGCTGTTTTTT. The rearrangement uses TRBV13 and TRBJ2-2; D gene uncertain. The CDR3 contains 14 residues. Germline V gives CDR1 PRHDT, CDR2 FYEKMQ (reference sequence). V was pared by 0 bases and J by 2 bases, with 4 bases between.

V usage is TRBV10-2 and J usage is TRBJ1-1; 7 positions agree with TRBD1. V dropped 3 bases and J dropped 7; count of bases not matched to a gene: 8. Germline CDR1 reads WSHSY; CDR2 reads SAAADI. CDR3 length equals 14 residues. The CDR3 coding sequence is TGCGCCAGCAGTGAAAGGGGGCTAGTTAATGAAGCTTTCTTT. As protein: CASSERGLVNEAFF.

The rearrangement uses TRBV15 and TRBJ2-5, with 8 bases aligning to TRBD2. Trimming removed 1 base from V and 5 bases from J; junction bases left unmatched: 3. Germline CDR1 and CDR2: LNHNV and YYDKDF (reference sequence). The CDR3 has 14 amino acids. The chain's CDR3 is CATSRGLAMETQYF. The CDR3 DNA reads TGTGCCACCAGCAGAGGACTAGCGATGGAGACCCAGTACTTC.

For the CDR3, the DNA is TGTGCCACCAGCAGACCGGGACACCAGAAGCCCCAGCATTTT. Its protein product is CATSRPGHQKPQHF. The J gene is TRBJ1-5, the V gene TRBV15; TRBD1 might be the D (6 bases). This CDR3 has 14 amino acids. Between the trimmed V and J ends, which lost 2 bases and 8 bases, there was a span of 13 bases. CDR1 and CDR2 from the germline V gene are LNHNV and YYDKDF (reference sequence).

The J gene is TRBJ1-1, the V gene TRBV6-5, with D unclear. Germline V gene data show CDR1 as MNHEY and CDR2 as SVGAGI. The CDR3 covers 15 residues. Trimming pared 7 bases from V and 0 bases from J, leaving 15 bases between. This CDR3 reads CASTERRPMNTEAFF. CDR3 bases: TGTGCCAGCACGGAGAGACGGCCTATGAACACTGAAGCTTTCTTT.

This clone was found a few times. J is TRBJ1-2 and V is TRBV5-1, with D possibly being TRBD1 (5 bases). The V gene's germline CDR1 is SGHRS and CDR2 YFSETQ. The CDR3 sequence is 13 residues long. The ends were cut back, 4 bases at V and 2 bases at J, with 9 bases in the middle. The CDR3 spells CASSQDKNYGYTF. The CDR3 bases are TGCGCCAGCAGCCAGGACAAGAACTATGGCTACACCTTC.

The V call is TRBV19, the J call TRBJ2-1; 10 bases fit TRBD2. The germline V gene has CDR1 LNHDA and CDR2 SQIVND (reference sequence). The J segment lost 7 bases and the V segment lost 4 bases, leaving 13 bases of the junction unmatched. This CDR3 has 17 residues. CDR3 region: CASSNLGASGSWNEQFF. In DNA, the CDR3 is TGTGCCAGTAGTAATTTAGGGGCTAGCGGGAGCTGGAATGAGCAGTTCTTC.

The chain couples TRBV10-1 to TRBJ2-2, with D perhaps matching TRBD2 (5 bases). CDR3 size: 14 residues. In germline, CDR1 is WNHNN, CDR2 SYGVQD (reference sequence). Between the trimmed V and J ends, which lost 4 bases and 12 bases, there was a span of 18 bases. CDR3 DNA sequence: TGCGCCAGCAGTGGAGGGCAGGCTGCCCCGAAGCTGTTTTTT. It specifies CASSGGQAAPKLFF.

V is TRBV5-6 and J is TRBJ1-6, with 9 bases fitting TRBD1. V lost 3 bases to trimming and J lost 10 bases; unmatched junction nucleotides: 5. CDR1 SGHDT and CDR2 YYEEEE come from the germline V gene. This CDR3 contains 14 residues. CDR3 sequence (DNA): TGTGCCAGCAGCTCCGGGACAGGGCGATCACCCCTCCACTTT. This sequence encodes CASSSGTGRSPLHF.

The chain joins TRBV24-1 to TRBJ2-1; 7 nucleotides match TRBD2. There are 16 residues in the CDR3. Germline lookup yields CDR1 KGHDR and CDR2 SFDVKD. V shed 3 bases, J shed 3 bases, and the junction held 7 bases outside the gene matches. CDR3 sequence: CATSDAGTKDYNEQFF. The DNA of the CDR3 is TGTGCCACCAGTGATGCCGGGACTAAAGACTACAATGAGCAGTTCTTC.

The rearrangement links TRBV14 to TRBJ1-2; D is unresolved. Germline V gene sequence: CDR1 SGHDN, CDR2 FVKESK. V was clipped by 2 bases and J by 2 bases, with 3 bases between them. The CDR3 is 12 amino acids. The CDR3, as DNA: TGTGCCAGCAGCCAATCAAACTATGGCTACACCTTC. Its protein is CASSQSNYGYTF.

The chain employs TRBV3-1 (or the pseudogene TRBV3-2) and TRBJ1-2, with D possibly TRBD1 on 6 matching bases. CDR1 is LGHDT, CDR2 YNNKEL, per germline (reference sequence). CDR3 length: 14 amino acids. Trimming stripped 4 bases from V and 5 bases from J, with 14 bases between. CDR3 DNA: TGTGCCAGCAGCCTTAGACAGGTTGGGTATGGCTACACCTTC. Translating it yields CASSLRQVGYGYTF.

This clone was observed once. This specimen includes other DNA sequences encoding the same CDR3. The chain combines TRBV18 with TRBJ1-2; TRBD1 aligns across 7 bases. The CDR3 has 13 residues. V lost 2 bases and J lost 4; bases outside the gene matches: 1. Germline V CDR1 and CDR2: KGHSH, LQKENI. CDR3 bases: TGTGCCAGCTCACCAGACAGGGTCTATGGCTACACCTTC. This translates into CASSPDRVYGYTF.

The chain recombines TRBV6-2 or TRBV6-3 with TRBJ2-2; D call uncertain. The V and J ends lost 5 bases and 7 bases respectively, with 8 bases between them. Germline lookup yields CDR1 MNHEY and CDR2 SVGEGT. The CDR3 length is 12 residues. The CDR3 coding sequence is TGTGCCAGCAGTCGTAATAACGGGGAGCTGTTTTTT. This encodes CASSRNNGELFF.